This paragraph reports one TCR beta chain. Sequencing was performed with immunoSEQ multiplex PCR; in TCRdb, only in-frame clones are kept and a portion is missing. The sample records under 200,000 clones, roughly 94% being singletons. J was trimmed by 4 bases and V by 10 bases; bases with no gene match: 6. Germline V lookup: CDR1 ENHRY, CDR2 SYGVKD. The CDR3 length is 12 residues. The data were taken from a study of control samples from healthy donors and cancer patients. The sequenced material came from blood. The rearrangement links TRBV10-3 to TRBJ1-2; 7 bases are a match to TRBD1. The sequence came from a woman in her thirties or forties in good health. The CDR3 reads CANSGGGYGYTF. The CDR3 DNA sequence: TGTGCCAACTCAGGGGGAGGCTATGGCTACACCTTC.